This TCR beta chain was obtained from a study of blood T cells in healthy people across ages. The CDR3 length is 15 residues. The germline V gene has CDR1 KGHDR and CDR2 SFDVKD. With 10 bases clipped from V and 0 bases from J, the junction kept 6 bases outside the gene matches. This clonotype was seen a few times. It was with a sample-barcoded 5' primer and a J-beta primer mix that a second PCR of about 6 to 12 cycles was run. TCRdb called the 5' RACE reads again in MiXCR, with one record for every CDR3 protein. The table has approximately 780,000 distinct CDR3 sequences, 20% to 30% seen once. The same sample was also used in a study of T cells of mothers and their children.

This TCR derives from a boy younger than 18 in good health. Sequenced material: blood. The gene calls are TRBV24-1 and TRBJ2-2; 8 bases agree with TRBD2. CDR3 region: CATNPLAANTGELFF. The DNA of the CDR3 is TGTGCCACAAACCCACTAGCGGCGAACACCGGGGAGCTGTTTTTT.